This TCR beta chain was found in a study of T-cell memory formation after mild COVID-19. This clonotype was counted at least ten times. The germline V gene encodes CDR1 ENHRY and CDR2 SYGVKD. The CDR3 runs to 18 residues. V was cut by 2 bases and J by 4 bases, with 24 bases left in between. TCRdb itself ran the 5' RACE reads through MiXCR, one entry per CDR3 protein. Among about 14,000 distinct CDR3 sequences listed, around 15% were seen once. This chain links TRBV10-3 with TRBJ2-7; D is perhaps TRBD1 or TRBD2 (5 bases each). The sample comprised PBMCs or a T cell subset sorted from them (not recorded which). The receptor was isolated from a man aged 18 to 29 who had mild COVID-19 (a few samples of this study predate the infection). Cell type and time point are not known. The CDR3 region is CAISERDPTALDFYEQYV. The CDR3 DNA sequence: TGTGCCATCAGTGAGAGGGACCCTACAGCCTTGGATTTTTACGAGCAGTACGTC.